This TCR beta chain was documented in a study of shared clonotypes between healthy human individuals. Germline loops: CDR1 SEHNR, CDR2 FQNEAQ (reference sequence). The CDR3 spans 14 residues. V shed 6 bases and J shed 3 bases, with 12 bases lying between them. TCRdb's table, derived via immunoSEQ multiplex PCR, lists solely in-frame clones and lacks some. The sample yields about 1 million clones, roughly 75% seen once. This clone was detected only a few times. The chain uses TRBV7-9 and TRBJ2-1; D remains ambiguous. This TCR was recovered from a man aged 18 to 29 in good health. The sequenced sample was memory CD4+ T cells sorted from blood. Subset reported: CD45RA-negative fraction. CDR3 sequence: CASSLDSHYNEQFF. In DNA, the CDR3 is TGTGCCAGCAGTCTAGACTCCCACTACAATGAGCAGTTCTTC.